Sequencing of this T cell receptor (beta chain) was carried out in a study of blood T cell repertoires in COVID-19. Study as a whole: Samples taken during acute and convalescent COVID-19 were collected in the United States, Italy and Spain. Sources were T cells, B-cell-depleted T cells, or PBMCs; the material itself was cDNA or gDNA.

The CDR3 spans 16 residues. From germline, CDR1 is SGDLS and CDR2 YYNGEE. Trimming left V 1 base short and J 0 bases short, with 10 bases between. In the original analysis: Researchers report that nucleated cell counts were estimated from reference gene primer amplification. Generated by immunoSEQ multiplex PCR, the TCRdb table keeps only in-frame clones and is missing some. Clonal size and the V and J genes are those of that table, whereas D and trimming came from the DNA. The data hold 50,000 or so clones, with over 80% observed a single time. Sequencing was carried out using peripheral blood. The receptor comes from a man in his 60s with active COVID-19. The chain combines TRBV9 with TRBJ2-2, with D possibly TRBD1 on 5 matching bases. The CDR3 loop is CASSVLQDANTGELFF. The CDR3 DNA is TGTGCCAGCAGCGTATTACAGGACGCGAACACCGGGGAGCTGTTTTTT.